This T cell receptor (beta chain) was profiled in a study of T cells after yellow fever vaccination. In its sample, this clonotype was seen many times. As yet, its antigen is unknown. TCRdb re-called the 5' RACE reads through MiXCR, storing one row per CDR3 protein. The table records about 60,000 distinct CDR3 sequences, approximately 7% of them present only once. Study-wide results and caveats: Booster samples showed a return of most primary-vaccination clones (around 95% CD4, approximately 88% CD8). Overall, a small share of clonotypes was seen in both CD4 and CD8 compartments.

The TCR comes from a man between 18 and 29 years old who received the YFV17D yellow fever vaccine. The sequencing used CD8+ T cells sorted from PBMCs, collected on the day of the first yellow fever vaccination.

CDR3 sequence: CASSYRTYEQYF. The CDR3 DNA sequence: TGTGCCAGCAGTTATCGAACCTACGAGCAGTACTTC. The rearrangement uses TRBV6-6 and TRBJ2-7; D remains ambiguous. Germline assignment: CDR1 MNHNY and CDR2 SVGAGI (reference sequence). V was clipped by 3 bases and J by 2 bases, with 5 bases between them. The CDR3 runs to 12 residues.